The 26 T cell receptor beta chains presented below share a single source sample, sequenced in a study of Graves' ophthalmopathy and Graves' hyperthyroidism (dated by TCRdb to 2016 to 2018). The sequencer listed for this sample is Illumina HiSeq 2000. TCR beta CDR3 regions were amplified from RNA transcripts for repertoire sequencing. The first round of RT-PCR was done with HTBI primers and the Qiagen OneStep RT-PCR kit, and was followed by a second round of multiplex PCR, then size selection and purification. TCRdb redid the processing of the public reads, applying fastp at Q25 and MiXCR, and retained in-frame beta chains. CDR3 protein sequences are deduplicated, and each keeps its most common genes and DNA. This sample lists over a million distinct CDR3 sequences; around a third were detected once. The top ten constitute roughly 10% of the sample. The sequencing sample was made of peripheral blood or thyroid tissue (not recorded which). The receptor source for this set is an adult man with Graves' hyperthyroidism.

In its sample, this clonotype was seen a few times. The chain uses TRBV7-2 and TRBJ1-4; a possible D gene is TRBD1 (5 bases). The V end was cut by 5 bases, the J end by 7 bases, with 20 bases between. Per the germline V gene, CDR1 is SGHTA and CDR2 is FQGNSA. This CDR3 is 16 amino acids long. The CDR3 nucleotides are TGTGCCAGCAGCACATCACCGGGGAATAGGGGTGAAAAACTGTTTTTT. Its protein product is CASSTSPGNRGEKLFF.

This clonotype was counted at least ten times. The chain employs TRBV6-5 and TRBJ2-5; D is possibly TRBD1 or TRBD2 (5 bases each). Germline lookup yields CDR1 MNHEY and CDR2 SVGAGI. The CDR3 totals 15 residues. V was clipped by 6 bases and J by 5 bases, with 19 bases between them. CDR3 loop: CASRDRDEGRETQYF. In nucleotides, the CDR3 is TGTGCCAGCAGAGACCGGGACGAGGGAAGGGAGACCCAGTACTTC.

This clonotype showed up just a few times. The chain joins TRBV24-1 to TRBJ1-2, with no clear D. Germline V gene lookup returns CDR1 KGHDR and CDR2 SFDVKD. This CDR3 has 10 amino acids. This CDR3 is CAPADRGYTF. The CDR3 nucleotides read TGTGCTCCCGCTGACCGGGGCTACACCTTC.

The chain links TRBV10-3 to TRBJ2-3; D is perhaps TRBD1 (7 bases). V dropped 5 bases and J dropped 3 bases, with 12 bases sitting between them. The CDR3 extends over 14 amino acids. Germline V CDR1 and CDR2: ENHRY, SYGVKD. For the CDR3, the DNA is TGTGCCATCAGTCAGGGGGGCCAGACAGATACGCAGTATTTT. As protein: CAISQGGQTDTQYF.

The gene calls are TRBV7-2 and TRBJ1-2; D is unresolved. Trimming shortened V by 7 bases and J by 7 bases, and 16 bases separated the two germline ends. CDR3 length equals 13 residues. Germline CDR1 is SGHTA and CDR2 is FQGNSA. The CDR3 region has the DNA TGTGCCAGCACCCCTAGCGGGAAGTCTGGCTACACCTTC. Translated, it gives CASTPSGKSGYTF.

The genes are TRBV19 and TRBJ2-7, with D possibly TRBD2 on 6 matching bases. This CDR3 is 19 amino acids long. Germline V gene lookup returns CDR1 LNHDA and CDR2 SQIVND (reference sequence). V lost 5 bases, J lost 4 bases, and 30 bases lay in between. The CDR3 DNA reads TGTGCCAGTAGTCTTCGGGACTTGGGTTTGTTCAGTGCGTCATACGAGCAGTACTTC. Amino acids: CASSLRDLGLFSASYEQYF.

Regarding this clonotype: Possible read error: a much larger clone is one base away. This chain connects TRBV20-1 to TRBJ1-1; no clear D gene. The CDR3 is 13 residues long. Germline CDR1 DFQATT, CDR2 SNEGSKA (reference sequence). V lost 7 bases to trimming and J lost 4 bases, with 16 bases between them. CDR3 DNA sequence: TGCAGTGGAGACCAGAGGGCGACCACTGAAGCTTTCTTT. It translates to CSGDQRATTEAFF.

The rearrangement uses TRBV14 and TRBJ2-5; 8 bases line up with TRBD2. The CDR3 is made up of 17 amino acids. CDR1 is SGHDN, CDR2 FVKESK, per germline. V lost 4 bases and J lost 3; bases outside the gene matches: 13. CDR3 in DNA: TGTGCCAGCAGCCGTATCCCCCAAAATAGCGGGAAAGAGACCCAGTACTTC. It codes for CASSRIPQNSGKETQYF.

This clonotype was seen a handful of times. The chain recombines TRBV6-5 with TRBJ1-2; tentative D call: TRBD1 (5 bases). Per the germline V gene, CDR1 is MNHEY and CDR2 is SVGAGI. V was pared by 5 bases and J by 4 bases, with 17 bases between. There are 15 residues in the CDR3. This CDR3 is CASSNTGRISYGYTF. The DNA of the CDR3 is TGTGCCAGCAGTAACACGGGACGAATAAGCTATGGCTACACCTTC.

This clonotype occurred many times. The chain recombines TRBV6-5 with TRBJ2-5; D gene unclear. V shed 6 bases and J shed 9 bases, with 8 bases lying between them. CDR3 length: 10 amino acids. Germline values: CDR1 MNHEY, CDR2 SVGAGI. The CDR3 DNA is TGTGCCAGCAGGCCTGGGGCCCAGTACTTC. Encoded protein: CASRPGAQYF.

The chain has TRBV27 and TRBJ1-5; D may be TRBD1 (6 bases). V was trimmed by 4 bases and J by 3 bases, leaving 13 bases between them. Germline CDR1 and CDR2: MNHEY and SMNVEV (reference sequence). CDR3 length equals 15 residues. The CDR3 sequence: CASSSRQALNQPQHF. In nucleotides, the CDR3 is TGTGCCAGCAGTTCGCGACAGGCCCTCAATCAGCCCCAGCATTTT.

On this clonotype itself: This may be a read error, as it is one base from a much larger clone. The V gene is TRBV9, the J gene TRBJ2-5; D possibly corresponds to TRBD2 (6 bases). Trimming pared 0 bases from V and 1 base from J, leaving 10 bases between. This CDR3 has 15 residues. Germline V lookup: CDR1 SGDLS, CDR2 YYNGEE. CDR3 sequence: CASSVGPGLQETQYF. CDR3 bases: TGTGCCAGCAGCGTAGGGCCGGGACTCCAAGAGACCCAGTACTTC.

The chain joins TRBV20-1 to TRBJ2-7, with 9 bases lining up with TRBD2. This CDR3 comprises 13 residues. CDR1 is DFQATT, CDR2 SNEGSKA, per germline (reference sequence). J was trimmed by 6 bases and V by 6 bases; bases with no gene match: 9. The CDR3 DNA follows: TGCAGTGCGGTACCGGGACTAGCTTCCGAGCAGTACTTC. Translating it yields CSAVPGLASEQYF.

The chain has TRBV29-1 and TRBJ2-7; 13 bases map to TRBD2. This CDR3 is built from 12 residues. V trimming: 6 bases; J trimming: 6 bases; junction bases outside the gene matches: 2. The germline CDR1 and CDR2 sequences are SQVTM and ANQGSEA. The CDR3 protein is CSVGTSGIEQYF. DNA of the CDR3: TGCAGCGTAGGGACTAGCGGGATCGAGCAGTACTTC.

The chain recombines TRBV24-1 with TRBJ2-3; D not certain. Germline values: CDR1 KGHDR, CDR2 SFDVKD. V was pared by 2 bases and J by 0 bases, with 11 bases between. CDR3 length equals 16 residues. CDR3 DNA: TGTGCCACCAGTGATTCACGGAAGACTAGCACAGATACGCAGTATTTT. This translates into CATSDSRKTSTDTQYF.

This clonotype appeared a few times. The chain links TRBV12-3 or TRBV12-4 to TRBJ1-1; D is undetermined. The CDR3 loop spans 13 amino acids. Trimming left V 5 bases short and J 4 bases short, with 11 bases between. CDR3 sequence: CASSVSIGTEAFF. The CDR3 bases are TGTGCCAGCAGTGTTTCCATCGGCACTGAAGCTTTCTTT.

This clonotype was counted only a few times. The V call is TRBV5-8, the J call TRBJ2-7; 8 bases are shared with TRBD1. CDR1 and CDR2 from the germline V gene are SGHTS and YDEGEE. V shed 5 bases and J 1 base; nucleotides not matched to a gene: 8. This CDR3 is built from 15 residues. CDR3 loop: CASSSDRGLSYEQYF. CDR3 bases: TGTGCCAGCAGTTCTGACAGGGGACTGTCCTACGAGCAGTACTTC.

This chain links TRBV5-1 with TRBJ2-2, with 7 bases matching TRBD1. With 0 bases clipped from V and 10 bases from J, the junction kept 9 bases outside the gene matches. The length of the CDR3 is 15 residues. Germline V lookup: CDR1 SGHRS, CDR2 YFSETQ. CDR3 protein: CASSLVLGTAEELFF. The CDR3 DNA follows: TGCGCCAGCAGCTTGGTTTTAGGGACAGCCGAGGAGCTGTTTTTT.

This rearrangement joins TRBV29-1 to TRBJ2-7; 12 positions agree with TRBD1. Germline values: CDR1 SQVTM, CDR2 ANQGSEA. The CDR3 consists of 13 residues. CDR3 amino acids: CTDPGQGANEQYF. As DNA, the CDR3 is TGCACCGACCCGGGACAGGGGGCCAACGAGCAGTACTTC.

The V gene is TRBV7-9, the J gene TRBJ1-4, with 8 bases aligning to TRBD1. CDR3 length equals 15 residues. The germline gives CDR1 SEHNR, CDR2 FQNEAQ (reference sequence). Unmatched junction bases numbered 10, after V lost 5 bases and J lost 8 bases. CDR3 sequence (DNA): TGTGCCAGCAGCGGAACACAGGGGGGAGAAGAAAAACTGTTTTTT. It specifies CASSGTQGGEEKLFF.

This clonotype appeared many times. The chain has TRBV9 and TRBJ2-7, with a tentative D call TRBD2 (5 bases). This CDR3 region has 15 residues. Trimming stripped 0 bases from V and 2 bases from J, with 12 bases between. CDR1 is SGDLS, CDR2 YYNGEE, per germline. In DNA, the CDR3 is TGTGCCAGCAGCGTAGGGGAAGCGGACGCCTACGAGCAGTACTTC. This gives the protein CASSVGEADAYEQYF.

This clonotype has a count of ten or more. V is TRBV12-3 or TRBV12-4 and J is TRBJ2-5; possibly TRBD1 for D (6 bases). V was clipped by 6 bases and J by 6 bases, with 11 bases between them. The CDR3 runs to 12 residues. CDR3 in amino acids: CASSLGDKTQYF. The CDR3 nucleotides read TGTGCCAGCAGCCTCGGGGACAAGACCCAGTACTTC.

This clonotype was detected a few times. The V gene is TRBV19, the J gene TRBJ2-7; 11 bases are shared with TRBD2. CDR1 and CDR2 from the germline V gene are LNHDA and SQIVND (reference sequence). The CDR3 is 12 residues long. The CDR3 sequence is CAGTSGSYEQYF. Here the CDR3 DNA reads TGTGCTGGGACTAGCGGTTCCTACGAGCAGTACTTC.

This rearrangement joins TRBV7-6 to TRBJ2-2, with TRBD2 matching 11 bases. Germline CDR1 is SGHVS and CDR2 is FNYEAQ. This CDR3 has 16 amino acids. Losses at the gene ends were 4 bases for V and 4 bases for J; bases not matched to a gene: 5. The CDR3 sequence: CASSYRLAGPTGELFF. The CDR3 nucleotides are TGTGCCAGCAGCTACAGACTAGCGGGGCCCACCGGGGAGCTGTTTTTT.

This clonotype has a single count. V gene TRBV10-3 combines with J gene TRBJ2-7, with TRBD2 matching over 12 bases. Germline V gene data show CDR1 as ENHRY and CDR2 as SYGVKD. V shed 10 bases and J 5 bases; nucleotides not matched to a gene: 9. The CDR3 is made up of 14 amino acids. CDR3 DNA sequence: TGTGCCACCGCCCGACTAGCGGGAGACCACGAGCAGTACTTC. Residues: CATARLAGDHEQYF.

There are a few counts of this clonotype. This chain links TRBV7-9 with TRBJ1-1; the D gene is possibly TRBD1 (5 bases). The CDR3 has 14 amino acids. From germline, CDR1 is SEHNR and CDR2 FQNEAQ (reference sequence). V was trimmed by 5 bases and J by 3 bases, leaving 13 bases between them. Written as DNA, the CDR3 is TGTGCCAGCAGCGTTGAGACGGGGGACACTGAAGCTTTCTTT. Its protein product is CASSVETGDTEAFF.